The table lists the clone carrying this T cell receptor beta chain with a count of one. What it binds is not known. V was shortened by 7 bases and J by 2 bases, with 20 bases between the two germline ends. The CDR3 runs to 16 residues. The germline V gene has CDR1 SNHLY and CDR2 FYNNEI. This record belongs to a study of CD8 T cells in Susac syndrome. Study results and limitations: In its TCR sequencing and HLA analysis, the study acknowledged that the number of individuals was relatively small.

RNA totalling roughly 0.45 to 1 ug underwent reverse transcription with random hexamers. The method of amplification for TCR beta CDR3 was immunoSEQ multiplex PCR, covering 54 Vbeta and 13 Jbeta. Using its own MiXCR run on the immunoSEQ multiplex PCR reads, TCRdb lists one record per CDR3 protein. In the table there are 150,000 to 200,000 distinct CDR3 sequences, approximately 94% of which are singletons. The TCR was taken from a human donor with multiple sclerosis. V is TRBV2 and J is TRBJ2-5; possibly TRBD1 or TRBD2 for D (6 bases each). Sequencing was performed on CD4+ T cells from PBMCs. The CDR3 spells CASMGGWGPLQETQYF. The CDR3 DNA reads TGTGCCAGCATGGGGGGCTGGGGGCCACTTCAAGAGACCCAGTACTTC.